This T cell receptor (beta chain) was captured in a study of T cells in Graves' hyperthyroidism and ophthalmopathy. Study-wide results and caveats: Ophthalmopathy onset followed model prediction by a median about 6.5 months.

Trimming shortened V by 2 bases and J by 5 bases, and 12 bases separated the two germline ends. Germline V CDR1 and CDR2: SGHTA, FQGNSA. The CDR3 spans 15 residues. The study included ophthalmopathy patients with Clinical Activity Score at least 3, NOSPECS grade at least 4 and duration under 3 months. Exclusions: uncontrolled infection, other autoimmune disease, pregnancy, lactation. PBMCs were collected from a 10 ml volume of fresh peripheral blood. RNA transcripts provided the source from which TCR beta CDR3 regions were amplified. The TCR CDR3 was amplified in a first-round RT-PCR using the HTBI primer set. TCRdb itself ran the multiplex PCR reads through MiXCR, one entry per CDR3 protein. The sample lists hundreds of thousands of distinct CDR3 sequences, roughly 15% occurring once. On this clonotype itself: Its antigen is as yet unknown.

The source is a woman between 50 and 59 years old with Graves' ophthalmopathy. This chain joins TRBV7-2 and TRBJ1-4; maybe TRBD1 (5 bases). Input material: blood. The CDR3, as DNA: TGTGCCAGCAGCTTAAGGGGCCGAAAGAATGAAAAACTGTTTTTT. It encodes CASSLRGRKNEKLFF.